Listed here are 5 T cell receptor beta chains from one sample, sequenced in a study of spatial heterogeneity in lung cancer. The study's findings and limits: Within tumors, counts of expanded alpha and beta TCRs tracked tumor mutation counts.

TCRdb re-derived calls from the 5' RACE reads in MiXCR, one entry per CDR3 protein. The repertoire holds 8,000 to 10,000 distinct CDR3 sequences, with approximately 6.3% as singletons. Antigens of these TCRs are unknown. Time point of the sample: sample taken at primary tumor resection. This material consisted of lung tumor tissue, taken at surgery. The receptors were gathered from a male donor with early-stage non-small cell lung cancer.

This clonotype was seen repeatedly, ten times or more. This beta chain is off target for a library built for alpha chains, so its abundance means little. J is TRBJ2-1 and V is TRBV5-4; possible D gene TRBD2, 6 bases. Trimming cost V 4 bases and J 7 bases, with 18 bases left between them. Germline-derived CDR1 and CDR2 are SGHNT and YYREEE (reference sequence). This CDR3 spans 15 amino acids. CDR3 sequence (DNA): TGTGCCAGCAGCCCATCGACGGGAGTAGGAAATGAGCAGTTCTTC. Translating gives CASSPSTGVGNEQFF.

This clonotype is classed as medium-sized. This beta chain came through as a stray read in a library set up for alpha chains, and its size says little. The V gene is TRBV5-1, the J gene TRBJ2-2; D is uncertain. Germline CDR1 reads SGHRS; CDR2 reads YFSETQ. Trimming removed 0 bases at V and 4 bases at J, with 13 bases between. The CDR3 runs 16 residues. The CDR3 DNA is TGCGCCAGCAGCTTGGCTGGGCGCCGGTCCACCGGGGAGCTGTTTTTT. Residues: CASSLAGRRSTGELFF.

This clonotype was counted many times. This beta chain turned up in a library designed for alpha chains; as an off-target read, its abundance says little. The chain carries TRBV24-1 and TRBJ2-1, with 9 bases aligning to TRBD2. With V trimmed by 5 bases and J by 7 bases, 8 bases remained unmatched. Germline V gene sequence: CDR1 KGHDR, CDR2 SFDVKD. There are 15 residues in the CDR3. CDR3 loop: CATSAGGGARNEQFF. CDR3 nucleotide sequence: TGTGCCACCAGTGCAGGCGGGGGGGCCAGGAATGAGCAGTTCTTC.

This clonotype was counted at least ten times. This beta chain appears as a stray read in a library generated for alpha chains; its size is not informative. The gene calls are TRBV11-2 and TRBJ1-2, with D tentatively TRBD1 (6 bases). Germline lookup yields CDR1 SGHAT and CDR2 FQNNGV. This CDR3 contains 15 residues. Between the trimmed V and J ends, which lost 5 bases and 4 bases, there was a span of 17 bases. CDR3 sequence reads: CASSQNQGYLYGYTF. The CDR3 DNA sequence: TGTGCCAGCAGCCAAAACCAGGGGTACCTCTATGGCTACACCTTC.

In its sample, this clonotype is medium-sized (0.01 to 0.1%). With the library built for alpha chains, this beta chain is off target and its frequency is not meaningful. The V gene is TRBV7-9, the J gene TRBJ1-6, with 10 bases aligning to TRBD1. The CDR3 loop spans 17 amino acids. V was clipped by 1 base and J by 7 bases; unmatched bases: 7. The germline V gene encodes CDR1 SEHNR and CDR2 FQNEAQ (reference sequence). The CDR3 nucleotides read TGTGCCAGCAGCTTAGGGTCCGGGACAGGGGCGAATTCACCCCTCCACTTT. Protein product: CASSLGSGTGANSPLHF.